This T cell receptor (beta chain) is from a study of OX40 agonist ivuxolimab in advanced cancers. Study summary: Ivuxolimab is an agonistic anti-OX40 (CD134) antibody, and patients were treated with it. Dose-escalation patients had hepatocellular carcinoma, melanoma, renal cell or head and neck cancer. Study conclusions and caveats: CD4+ and CD8+ blood T cells expanded clonally by week 6 at 0.1 to 3.0 mg/kg.

Concerning this clone itself: Its antigen is currently unknown.

Germline CDR1 and CDR2: MNHEY and SVGAGI. With 4 bases removed from V and 4 bases from J, the gap between germline ends came to 19 bases. This CDR3 region has 16 residues. Using immunoSEQ multiplex PCR, the repertoire was profiled, and TCRdb retains in-frame clones only, with some absent. The sample consists of approximately 55,000 clones, 70% to 90% of them appearing once. Individuals having autoimmune disease history or systemic immunosuppression were not enrolled. The origin of this receptor is an adult with an advanced solid tumor such as melanoma, head and neck, liver or kidney cancer. The sample here was CD4+ or CD8+ T cells sorted from blood, taken in a trial of the OX40 agonist ivuxolimab. This chain links TRBV6-5 with TRBJ1-2, with a weak D call TRBD1 (6 bases). CDR3 protein: CASSSPRGGSGYGYTF. The CDR3 DNA reads TGTGCCAGCAGTTCCCCGAGAGGGGGATCCGGCTATGGCTACACCTTC.